This TCR beta chain was sequenced for a study of T cell repertoires in cytomegalovirus infection (dated by TCRdb to the late 2010s). Looking at the study overall: The peptide stimulations were aimed at well-studied HLA-B-restricted epitopes as well as recently identified HLA-C-restricted CMV epitopes, whose presentation resists viral immunomodulation. Donor HLA type was relevant to the analysis, as public TCR beta signatures indicated carriage of CMV infection together with the matching HLA type. The study at large found these results: The ex vivo response was dominated by HLA-C-restricted CMV-specific TCR beta clonotypes, and the single most frequent clonotype in two of eight donors was supplied by these HLA-C-restricted clonotypes. Carriers of CMV infection plus the relevant HLA type were discriminated by the cumulative frequency of public TCR beta family members in the study cohort and in an independent roughly 320-donor cohort.

What the treatment or condition label conveys for this sample: in vitro stimulation with specific CMV peptide epitopes to enrich CMV-specific T cells. This clonotype appeared a few times. Its antigen is still unknown. Nothing much larger sits one base from this clone, and base qualities are not available. The CDR3, from cysteine to phenylalanine, totals 17 residues. The DNA shown is the 51-base CDR3, in frame from base 1. Trimmed from V: 4 bases; trimmed from J: 3 bases; junction bases lacking a gene match: 11. The CDR1 and CDR2 encoded by the germline V gene (reference sequence) are LNHDA and SQIVND. For sequencing, an Illumina HiSeq 1500 was employed. TCRdb cleaned the public reads at Q25 with fastp, built clones with MiXCR and kept in-frame beta chains. Under each unique CDR3 protein, matching rows form one entry showing the most common genes and DNA. The sample profile shows some 130,000 distinct CDR3 sequences; over 30% of them were found once. Around half of the sample belongs to the ten largest clones.

This TCR came from a human donor in good health (CMV status not recorded). Some clones in this sample may be carry-over from other donors' samples. The sample here was CD8+ T cells from cultured PBMCs, taken from culture after CMV antigen stimulation. The chain links TRBV19 with TRBJ2-3; 9 junctional bases match TRBD2. The encoded CDR3 is CASSTETSGFGTDTQYF. The DNA sequence reads TGTGCCAGTAGTACGGAGACTAGCGGCTTCGGGACAGATACGCAGTATTTT.